This T cell receptor (beta chain) stems from a study of cytomegalovirus exposure and HLA in healthy donors. Primers: 60 Vbeta forward and 13 Jbeta reverse. Using immunoSEQ multiplex PCR, the repertoire was profiled, and TCRdb retains in-frame clones only, with some absent. In the table there are roughly 120,000 clones, around 85% of which are singletons. As to this clone: Its cognate antigen is unknown.

Study-level findings and limits: Being productive about 90% or about 30% of the time was typical of most TCR beta V segments in an earlier analysis. What TCR beta sequences reportedly achieved was accurate prediction of HLA-A and HLA-B alleles in most subjects. TCR beta chain V- and J-gene trimming was linked, in a later analysis, to a missense variant in DCLRE1C.

The CDR3 is 13 amino acids. Between the trimmed V and J ends, which lost 4 bases and 5 bases, there was a span of 13 bases. CDR1 and CDR2 from the germline V gene are SGHRS and YFSETQ. This chain joins TRBV5-1 and TRBJ2-7, with D possibly TRBD2 on 5 matching bases. This TCR derives from a man aged 35 to 55 in good health and CMV-seronegative. The sequencing sample was made of PBMCs. The CDR3 reads CASSEGFVDEQYF. The CDR3 DNA sequence: TGCGCCAGCAGCGAGGGTTTCGTCGACGAGCAGTACTTC. The full variable domain, completed using reference TRBV5-1 and TRBJ2-7, is KAGVTQTPRYLIKTRGQQVTLSCSPISGHRSVSWYQQTPGQGLQFLFEYFSETQRNKGNFPGRFSGRQFSNSRSEMNVSTLELGDSALYLCASSEGFVDEQYFGPGTRLTVT.